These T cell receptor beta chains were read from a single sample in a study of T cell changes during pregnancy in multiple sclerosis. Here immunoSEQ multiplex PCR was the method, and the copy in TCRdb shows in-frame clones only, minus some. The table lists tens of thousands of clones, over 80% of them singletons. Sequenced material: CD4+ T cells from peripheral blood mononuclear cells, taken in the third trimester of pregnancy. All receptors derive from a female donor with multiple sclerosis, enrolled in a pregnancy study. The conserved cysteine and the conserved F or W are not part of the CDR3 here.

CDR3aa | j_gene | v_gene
ASSLRPSGIQNTGELF | TRBJ2-2 | TRBV5-6
ASGGGTSGLTDTQY | TRBJ2-3 | TRBV19
ASSYRQGSQPQH | TRBJ1-5 | TRBV28
ASSQVRESNYGYT | TRBJ1-2 | TRBV4-2
ASSPGHEYGYT | TRBJ1-2 | TRBV6-6
ASSAGQGQGNTIY | TRBJ1-3 | TRBV9
ASGPGVYEQY | TRBJ2-7 | TRBV19
ASTNQETQY | TRBJ2-5 | TRBV7-9
ASSFALAVSYNEQF | TRBJ2-1 | TRBV5-6
ASSPGTSGAQNEQF | TRBJ2-1 | TRBV5-1
ASRETVSTGELF | TRBJ2-2 | TRBV2
AWSASGSSIQPQH | TRBJ1-5 | TRBV30
ASSLTGINEKLF | TRBJ1-4 | TRBV4-1
ACETVSNQPQH | TRBJ1-5 | TRBV6-1
ASSPPSLAGGLGTGELF | TRBJ2-2 | TRBV18
ASTVGTGELF | TRBJ2-2 | TRBV25-1